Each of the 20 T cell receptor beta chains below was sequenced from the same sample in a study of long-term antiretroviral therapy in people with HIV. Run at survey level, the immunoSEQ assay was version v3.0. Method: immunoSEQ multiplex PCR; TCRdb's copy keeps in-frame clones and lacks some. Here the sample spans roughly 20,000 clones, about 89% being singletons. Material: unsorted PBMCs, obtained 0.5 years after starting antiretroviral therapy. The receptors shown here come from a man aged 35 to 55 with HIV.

The CDR3 region has the DNA TGTGCCAGCAGCACAGGGGGCACCTACAATGAGCAGTTCTTC. Its translation: CASSTGGTYNEQFF. The V call is TRBV27, the J call TRBJ2-1; 9 bases are a match to TRBD1. Germline V gene sequence: CDR1 MNHEY, CDR2 SMNVEV (reference sequence). The length of the CDR3 is 14 residues. After removal of 6 bases from V and 2 bases from J, the junction contained 2 bases not matched to a gene.

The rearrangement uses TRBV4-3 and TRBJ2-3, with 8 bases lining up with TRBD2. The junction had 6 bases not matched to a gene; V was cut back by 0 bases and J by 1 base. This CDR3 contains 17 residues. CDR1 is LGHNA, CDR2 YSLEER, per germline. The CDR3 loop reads CASSQDEAGAGTDTQYF. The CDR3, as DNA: TGCGCCAGCAGCCAAGATGAAGCGGGAGCGGGCACAGATACGCAGTATTTT.

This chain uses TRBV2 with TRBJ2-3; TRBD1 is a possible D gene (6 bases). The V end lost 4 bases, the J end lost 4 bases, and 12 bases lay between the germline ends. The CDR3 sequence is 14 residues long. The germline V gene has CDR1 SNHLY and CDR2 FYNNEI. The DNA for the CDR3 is TGTGCCAGCAGTGTCCAGGGGAGTGCAGATACGCAGTATTTT. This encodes CASSVQGSADTQYF. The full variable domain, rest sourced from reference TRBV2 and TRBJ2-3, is EPEVTQTPSHQVTQMGQEVILRCVPISNHLYFYWYRQILGQKVEFLVSFYNNEISEKSEIFDDQFSVERPDGSNFTLKIRSTKLEDSAMYFCASSVQGSADTQYFGPGTRLTVL.

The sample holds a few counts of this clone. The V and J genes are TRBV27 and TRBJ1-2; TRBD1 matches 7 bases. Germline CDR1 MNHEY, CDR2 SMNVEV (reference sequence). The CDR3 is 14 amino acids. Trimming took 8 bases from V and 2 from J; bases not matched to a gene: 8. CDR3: CASLSPGQNYGYTF. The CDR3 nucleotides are TGTGCCAGCCTAAGTCCGGGACAGAACTATGGCTACACCTTC.

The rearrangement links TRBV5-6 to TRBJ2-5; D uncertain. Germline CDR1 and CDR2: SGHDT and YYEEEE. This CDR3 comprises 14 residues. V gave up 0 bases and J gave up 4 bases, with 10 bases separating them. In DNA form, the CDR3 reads TGTGCCAGCAGCTTGGTAGTAGCCCCAGAGACCCAGTACTTC. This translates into CASSLVVAPETQYF.

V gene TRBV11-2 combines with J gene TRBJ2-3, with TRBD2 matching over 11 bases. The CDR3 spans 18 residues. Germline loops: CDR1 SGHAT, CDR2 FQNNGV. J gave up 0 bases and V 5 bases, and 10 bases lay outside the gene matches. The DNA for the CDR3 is TGTGCCAGCAGCGCTCTAGCGGGGGGCCTTGCTAGCACAGATACGCAGTATTTT. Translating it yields CASSALAGGLASTDTQYF.

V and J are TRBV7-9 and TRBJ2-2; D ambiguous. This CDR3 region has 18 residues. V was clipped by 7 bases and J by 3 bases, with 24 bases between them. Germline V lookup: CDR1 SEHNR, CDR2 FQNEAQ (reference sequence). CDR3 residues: CASTPPWSTLLDTGELFF. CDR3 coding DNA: TGTGCCAGCACCCCGCCTTGGTCGACTCTGCTCGACACCGGGGAGCTGTTTTTT.

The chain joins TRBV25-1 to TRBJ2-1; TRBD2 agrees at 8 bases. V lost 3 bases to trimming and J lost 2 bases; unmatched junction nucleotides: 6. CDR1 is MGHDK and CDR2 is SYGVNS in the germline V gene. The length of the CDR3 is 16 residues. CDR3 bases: TGTGCCAGCAGTGATCACGGGAGGGCCCCCTACAATGAGCAGTTCTTC. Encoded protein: CASSDHGRAPYNEQFF.

For the CDR3, the DNA is TGTGCCTGGACTCAAAAAAGGGATAACTATGGCTACACCTTC. Amino acids: CAWTQKRDNYGYTF. The chain links TRBV30 to TRBJ1-2; D not certain. Trimming removed 4 bases at V and 1 base at J, with 13 bases between. In germline, CDR1 is GTSNPN, CDR2 SVGIG (reference sequence). The CDR3 is 14 amino acids.

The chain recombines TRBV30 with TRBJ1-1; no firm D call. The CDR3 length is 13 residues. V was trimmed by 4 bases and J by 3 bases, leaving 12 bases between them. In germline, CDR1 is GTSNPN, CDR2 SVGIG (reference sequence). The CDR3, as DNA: TGTGCCTGGACGGGGAGGTCACACACTGAAGCTTTCTTT. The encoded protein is CAWTGRSHTEAFF.

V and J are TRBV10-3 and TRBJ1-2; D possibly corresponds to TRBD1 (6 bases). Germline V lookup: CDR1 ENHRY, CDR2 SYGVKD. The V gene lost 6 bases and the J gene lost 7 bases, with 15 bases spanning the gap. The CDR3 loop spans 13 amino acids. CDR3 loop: CAIRGQGKFGYTF. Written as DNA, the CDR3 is TGTGCCATCAGGGGGCAGGGGAAGTTTGGCTACACCTTC.

In DNA form, the CDR3 reads TGTGCCAGCAGTCTCCCGACAGGGGGGAGCTCTGGAAACACCATATATTTT. As protein: CASSLPTGGSSGNTIYF. V gene TRBV7-8 combines with J gene TRBJ1-3; 9 positions agree with TRBD1. The CDR3 extends over 17 amino acids. Trimming at V came to 6 bases and at J to 0 bases, leaving 9 bases not matched to a gene. Germline CDR1 is SGHVS and CDR2 is FQNEAQ. Filled out from reference TRBV7-8 and TRBJ1-3, the complete variable domain reads GAGVSQSPRYKVAKRGQDVALRCDPISGHVSLFWYQQALGQGPEFLTYFQNEAQLDKSGLPSDRFFAERPEGSVSTLKIQRTQQEDSAVYLCASSLPTGGSSGNTIYFGEGSWLTVV.

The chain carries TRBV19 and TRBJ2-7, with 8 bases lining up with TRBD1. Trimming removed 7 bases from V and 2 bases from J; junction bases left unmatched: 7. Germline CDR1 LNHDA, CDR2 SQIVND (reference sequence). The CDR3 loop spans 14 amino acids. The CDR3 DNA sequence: TGTGCCAGTACCGGGACAGGAGAGGCCTACGAGCAGTACTTC. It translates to CASTGTGEAYEQYF.

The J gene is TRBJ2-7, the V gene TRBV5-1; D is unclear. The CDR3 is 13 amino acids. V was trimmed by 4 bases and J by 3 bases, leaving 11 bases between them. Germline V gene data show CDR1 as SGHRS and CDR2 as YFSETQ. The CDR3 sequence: CASSPSGDYEQYF. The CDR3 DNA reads TGCGCCAGCAGCCCCTCCGGAGACTACGAGCAGTACTTC. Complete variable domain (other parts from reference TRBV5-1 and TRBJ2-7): KAGVTQTPRYLIKTRGQQVTLSCSPISGHRSVSWYQQTPGQGLQFLFEYFSETQRNKGNFPGRFSGRQFSNSRSEMNVSTLELGDSALYLCASSPSGDYEQYFGPGTRLTVT.

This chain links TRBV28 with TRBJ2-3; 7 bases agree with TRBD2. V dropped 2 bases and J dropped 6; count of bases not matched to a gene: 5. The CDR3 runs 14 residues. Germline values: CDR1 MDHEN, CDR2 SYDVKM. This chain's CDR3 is CASSLLGTTDTQYF. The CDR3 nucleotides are TGTGCCAGCAGTTTACTCGGGACTACCGATACGCAGTATTTT.

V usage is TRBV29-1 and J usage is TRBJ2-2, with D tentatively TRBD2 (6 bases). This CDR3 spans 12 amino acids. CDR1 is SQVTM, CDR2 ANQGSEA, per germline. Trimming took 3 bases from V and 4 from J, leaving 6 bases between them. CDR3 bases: TGCAGCGTTGAGGGGGGCACCGGGGAGCTGTTTTTT. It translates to CSVEGGTGELFF.

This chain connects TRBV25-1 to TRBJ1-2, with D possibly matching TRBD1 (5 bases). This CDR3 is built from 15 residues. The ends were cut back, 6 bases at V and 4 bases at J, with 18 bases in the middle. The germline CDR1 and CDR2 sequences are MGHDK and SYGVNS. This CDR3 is CASRGNRGTGYGYTF. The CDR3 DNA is TGTGCCAGCAGGGGGAATCGGGGGACCGGCTATGGCTACACCTTC.

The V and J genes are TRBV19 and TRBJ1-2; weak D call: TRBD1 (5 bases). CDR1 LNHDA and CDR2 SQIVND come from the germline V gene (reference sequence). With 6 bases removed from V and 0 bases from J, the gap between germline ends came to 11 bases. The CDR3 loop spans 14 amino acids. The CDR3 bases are TGTGCCAGTAGCCAGAGAGGGGCTAACTATGGCTACACCTTC. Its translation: CASSQRGANYGYTF.

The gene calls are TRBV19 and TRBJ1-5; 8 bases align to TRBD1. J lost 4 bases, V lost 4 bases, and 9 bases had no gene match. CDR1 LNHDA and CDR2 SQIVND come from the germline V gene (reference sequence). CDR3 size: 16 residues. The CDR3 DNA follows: TGTGCCAGTAGTACACTAGGACAGGGAAGGAATCAGCCCCAGCATTTT. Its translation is CASSTLGQGRNQPQHF.

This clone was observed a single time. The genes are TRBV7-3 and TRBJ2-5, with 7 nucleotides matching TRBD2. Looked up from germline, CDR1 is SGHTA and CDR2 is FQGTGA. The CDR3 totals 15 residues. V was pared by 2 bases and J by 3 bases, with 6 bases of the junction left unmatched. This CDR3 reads CASSLLAASKETQYF. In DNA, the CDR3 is TGTGCCAGCAGCTTACTAGCGGCATCAAAAGAGACCCAGTACTTC.